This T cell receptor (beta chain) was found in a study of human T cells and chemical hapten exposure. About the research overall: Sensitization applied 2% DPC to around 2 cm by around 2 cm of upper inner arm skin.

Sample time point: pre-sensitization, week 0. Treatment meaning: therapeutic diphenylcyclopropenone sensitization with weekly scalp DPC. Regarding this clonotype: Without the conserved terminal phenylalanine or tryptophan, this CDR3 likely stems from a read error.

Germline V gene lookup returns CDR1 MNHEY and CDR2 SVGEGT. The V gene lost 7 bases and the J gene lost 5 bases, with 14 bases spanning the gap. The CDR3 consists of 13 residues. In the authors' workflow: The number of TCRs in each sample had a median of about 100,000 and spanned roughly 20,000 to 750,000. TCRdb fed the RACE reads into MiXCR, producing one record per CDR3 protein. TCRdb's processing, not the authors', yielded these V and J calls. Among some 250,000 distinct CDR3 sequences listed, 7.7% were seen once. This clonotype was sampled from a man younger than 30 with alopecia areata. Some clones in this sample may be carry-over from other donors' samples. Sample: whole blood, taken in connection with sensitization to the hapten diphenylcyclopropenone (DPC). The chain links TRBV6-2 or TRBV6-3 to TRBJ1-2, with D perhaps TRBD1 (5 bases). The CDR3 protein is CASMEGLAYGYTL. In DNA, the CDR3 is TGTGCCAGCATGGAGGGACTGGCATATGGCTACACCTTA.